A selection of T cell receptor beta chains follows, all from one sample in a study of response to subunit inactivated influenza vaccine. TCRdb re-analysed the RT-PCR reads in MiXCR, keeping a single row per CDR3 protein. The sample gives roughly 550,000 distinct CDR3 sequences, roughly a quarter of which show up once; 2.8% is in the top ten. This sample also belongs to another study, concerning T cells expressing NK-cell markers.

The sequences come from CD4+ T cells sorted from PBMCs, collected 11 to 12 days after vaccination. The receptor source for this set is a man aged 50-59 years who received an inactivated influenza vaccine. The CDR3 runs from the conserved cysteine through the conserved F or W. The order of the fields is J gene, D gene, V gene, clone size, CDR3 DNA, CDR3 protein. A D gene is named only where the DNA matches it firmly. Part of the rows lack a size; the others show once, few, many or a class for expanded clones.

TRBJ2-3	TRBD2	TRBV20-1	.	TGCAGTGCTAGAGTCCCTAGCGGGGGCCCCACAGATACGCAGTATTTT	CSARVPSGGPTDTQYF
TRBJ2-3	.	TRBV7-2	.	TGTGCCAGCAGCCGACACGTGGGTACGCAGTATTTT	CASSRHVGTQYF
TRBJ1-1	.	TRBV7-2	few	TGTGCCAGCAGCTTAAAGGGAAGCACTGAAGCTTTCTTT	CASSLKGSTEAFF
TRBJ2-1	TRBD2	TRBV15	.	TGTGCCACCAGCAGTCAGGATAGCGGGAGGAATGAGCAGTTCTTC	CATSSQDSGRNEQFF
TRBJ2-7	.	TRBV28	.	TGTGCCAGCAGTCCACCGTGGACAGACAACTACGAGCAGTACTTC	CASSPPWTDNYEQYF
TRBJ2-7	.	TRBV6-2/TRBV6-3	.	TGTGCCAGCAGACGCCTTGGGACAACCTACGAGCAGTACTTC	CASRRLGTTYEQYF
TRBJ2-7	TRBD1	TRBV6-1	.	TGTACCAGCAGTGGAAACAGGGGAATGAGGTACGAGCAGTACTTC	CTSSGNRGMRYEQYF
TRBJ2-5	.	TRBV29-1	few	TGCAGCGTTGACAGGGTCCTGGAGACCCAGTACTTC	CSVDRVLETQYF
TRBJ1-2	TRBD1	TRBV12-3/TRBV12-4	few	TGTGCCAGCAGTTTAGCGTCGCAGGGGGTAGATGGCTACACCTTC	CASSLASQGVDGYTF
TRBJ2-7	TRBD1	TRBV7-2	.	TGTGCCAGCAGCCCCGGGACAGGGATCGGTGTGCAGTACTTC	CASSPGTGIGVQYF
TRBJ2-7	.	TRBV29-1	.	TGCAGCGCCCCTCCTAGCGCGAGCTCCTACGAGCAGTACTTC	CSAPPSASSYEQYF
TRBJ2-5	TRBD2	TRBV7-8	.	TGTGCCAGCAAGACTCTTAGCGGGAGTGAGACCCAGTACTTC	CASKTLSGSETQYF
TRBJ1-1	TRBD1	TRBV20-1	.	TGCAGTGCCAGGACAGGGGTCAAGACTGAAGCTTTCTTT	CSARTGVKTEAFF
TRBJ2-6	.	TRBV29-1	.	TGCAGCGTTGGGGTCTCTGGGGCCAACGTCCTGACTTTC	CSVGVSGANVLTF
TRBJ2-3	TRBD1	TRBV28	few	TGTGCCAGCAGTACCTTCAGGGGGTTCACGCAGTATTTT	CASSTFRGFTQYF
TRBJ1-5	.	TRBV12-3/TRBV12-4	.	TGTGCCAGCAGTTTGAAGGGGGGGCAGCCCCAGCATTTT	CASSLKGGQPQHF
TRBJ2-3	TRBD2	TRBV5-5	few	TGTGCCAGCAGCTTGTCACCAGCGGGGGGCACAGATACGCAGTATTTT	CASSLSPAGGTDTQYF
TRBJ2-7	TRBD2	TRBV6-2/TRBV6-3	few	TGTGCCAGCAAAACTAGCGGGGCCCACGAGCAGTACTTC	CASKTSGAHEQYF
TRBJ2-1	.	TRBV14	.	TGTGCCAGCAGCCAAGAAGAGGGCCGAAGTGAGCAGTTCTTC	CASSQEEGRSEQFF
TRBJ2-4	.	TRBV10-2	few	TGCGCCAGCAAGGGTCCAGCCAAAAACATTCAGTACTTC	CASKGPAKNIQYF
TRBJ1-1	.	TRBV20-1	few	TGCAGATCCGGGCCCCTGGGGGGAACTGAAGCTTTCTTT	CRSGPLGGTEAFF
TRBJ2-1	TRBD2	TRBV5-1	.	TGCGCCAGCAGCTTGGCCGGGGCTAGCGGGAGCAATGAGCAGTTCTTC	CASSLAGASGSNEQFF
TRBJ2-7	.	TRBV9	.	TGTGCCAGCAGCCGTAGCGACAGAGCCTACGAGCAGTACTTC	CASSRSDRAYEQYF
TRBJ1-2	.	TRBV12-3/TRBV12-4	many	TGTGCCAGCAGTTTGCAGGGATACTTGGATGGCTACACCTTC	CASSLQGYLDGYTF
TRBJ2-1	.	TRBV20-1	.	TGCAGTGCTGCCCTCAGGGAGCAGTTCTTC	CSAALREQFF
TRBJ2-1	TRBD2	TRBV4-1	.	TGCGCCAGCAGCCAGTCGGGACTAGCGGGTTACAATGAGCAGTTCTTC	CASSQSGLAGYNEQFF
TRBJ2-6	.	TRBV28	many	TGTGCCAGCAGTGGGGGAGCGTCTGGGGCCAACGTCCTGACTTTC	CASSGGASGANVLTF
TRBJ2-7	TRBD1	TRBV15	few	TGTGCCACCAGCAGACCGGGACAGGGAACCTACGAGCAGTACTTC	CATSRPGQGTYEQYF
TRBJ1-5	.	TRBV20-1	few	TGCAGTGCTAGAGATCGGGTCCGGGAGTATAGCAATCAGCCCCAGCATTTT	CSARDRVREYSNQPQHF
TRBJ1-4	.	TRBV4-3	.	TGCGCCAGCAGCCAAGATTCCGGGGACGGGGAAAAACTGTTTTTT	CASSQDSGDGEKLFF